One and the same sample provided the 29 T cell receptor beta chains below, sequenced in a study of post-analysis software for immune sequencing data. No antigens are known for them. Researchers reported that TCR beta cDNA libraries carried unique molecular identifiers. From the PCR reads, TCRdb called clonotypes with MiXCR, one entry per CDR3 protein. Of about 820,000 distinct CDR3 sequences in the sample, around 53% were seen once. Study-wide findings and caveats: Patients showed TRBV5-6, TRBV5-1 and TRBV20-1 among roughly five TRBV segments more frequent than in controls.

Sequenced input: blood. The receptors shown here come from a girl aged 5 to 17 with multiple sclerosis.

The chain joins TRBV12-3 or TRBV12-4 to TRBJ2-1, with 8 bases aligning to TRBD2. The CDR3 is made up of 16 amino acids. V shed 3 bases and J 0 bases; nucleotides not matched to a gene: 4. CDR3 nucleotide sequence: TGTGCCAGCAGTTTCCGGAGCGGGAGCTCCTACAATGAGCAGTTCTTC. Its protein is CASSFRSGSSYNEQFF.

This clonotype appeared once. A read error may produce the germline difference seen at one junction end. The genes are TRBV7-3 and TRBJ1-1, with D unresolved. The V gene's germline CDR1 is SGHTA and CDR2 FQGTGA. This CDR3 has 15 residues. The CDR3 loop reads CASSLSATKGTEAFF. CDR3 in DNA: TGTGCTAGCAGCTTATCGGCCACCAAGGGCACTGAAGCTTTCTTT.

This sequence joins TRBV5-1 and TRBJ2-7, with 7 positions matching TRBD2. After removal of 5 bases from V and 0 bases from J, the junction contained 8 bases not matched to a gene. Germline CDR1 and CDR2: SGHRS and YFSETQ. The CDR3 totals 15 residues. The CDR3 spells CASRSGLADSYEQYF. Here the CDR3 DNA reads TGCGCCAGCAGGTCTGGTCTAGCGGACTCCTACGAGCAGTACTTC.

This clonotype was counted between two and nine times. This rearrangement joins TRBV7-2 to TRBJ1-5; D gene ambiguous. V shed 7 bases and J shed 0 bases, with 7 bases lying between them. This CDR3 has 13 amino acids. CDR1 is SGHTA, CDR2 FQGNSA, per germline. The CDR3 sequence: CASTQGSNQPQHF. CDR3 coding DNA: TGTGCCAGCACCCAAGGTAGCAATCAGCCCCAGCATTTT. The full variable domain, completed using reference TRBV7-2 and TRBJ1-5, is GAGVSQSPSNKVTEKGKDVELRCDPISGHTALYWYRQSLGQGLEFLIYFQGNSAPDKSGLPSDRFSAERTGGSVSTLTIQRTQQEDSAVYLCASTQGSNQPQHFGDGTRLSIL.

V and J are TRBV6-5 and TRBJ2-1, with TRBD2 matching 11 bases. The V and J ends lost 5 bases and 7 bases, in that order; junction bases with no gene match: 4. CDR3 length: 14 residues. Germline V lookup: CDR1 MNHEY, CDR2 SVGAGI. The CDR3 DNA reads TGTGCCAGCAGTCCGACTAGCGGGAAGAATGAGCAGTTCTTC. As protein: CASSPTSGKNEQFF.

This clonotype has just a few counts. V usage is TRBV18 and J usage is TRBJ2-1; 10 bases line up with TRBD2. Per germline, CDR1 KGHSH and CDR2 LQKENI. CDR3 length: 15 residues. V lost 5 bases to trimming and J lost 9 bases; unmatched junction nucleotides: 10. The CDR3 DNA sequence: TGTGCCAGCTCATCAGACGCTAGCGGGAGTACTGAGCAGTTCTTC. It is translated as CASSSDASGSTEQFF.

The V call is TRBV5-1, the J call TRBJ2-7; 10 bases match TRBD2. This CDR3 contains 15 residues. J lost 6 bases, V lost 2 bases, and 8 bases had no gene match. CDR1 is SGHRS, CDR2 YFSETQ, per germline. CDR3 nucleotides: TGCGCCAGCAGCTTTACGGCTAGCGGGAGTGTCGAGCAGTACTTC. Translation: CASSFTASGSVEQYF.

This clonotype was found once. The chain has TRBV4-1 and TRBJ2-1, with 8 nucleotides matching TRBD2. The CDR3 is made up of 16 amino acids. Trimming took 0 bases from V and 11 from J; bases not matched to a gene: 12. Germline V gene sequence: CDR1 MGHRA, CDR2 YSYEKL. This CDR3 reads CASSQDVSGGPPKQFF. Written as DNA, the CDR3 is TGCGCCAGCAGCCAAGATGTGAGCGGGGGTCCCCCGAAGCAGTTCTTC.

This clonotype appeared a few times. This chain uses TRBV2 with TRBJ2-5; D unclear. V was shortened by 6 bases and J by 2 bases, with 13 bases between the two germline ends. Germline V gene data show CDR1 as SNHLY and CDR2 as FYNNEI. The CDR3 is 14 residues long. The CDR3 sequence: CASRAYWNQETQYF. The CDR3 DNA follows: TGTGCCAGCAGAGCCTACTGGAATCAAGAGACCCAGTACTTC.

V and J are TRBV9 and TRBJ2-7; D gene ambiguous. V lost 0 bases, J lost 4 bases, and 14 bases lay in between. The CDR3 extends over 15 amino acids. From germline, CDR1 is SGDLS and CDR2 YYNGEE. CDR3 DNA: TGTGCCAGCAGCGTAGCGAGCGTCCTCGGGTACGAGCAGTACTTC. Translated, it gives CASSVASVLGYEQYF.

V and J are TRBV7-9 and TRBJ1-6; no firm D call. V was cut by 2 bases and J by 0 bases, with 5 bases left in between. Germline V lookup: CDR1 SEHNR, CDR2 FQNEAQ (reference sequence). CDR3 size: 15 residues. CDR3 nucleotide sequence: TGTGCCAGCAGCTTAACAGACTCCTATAATTCACCCCTCCACTTT. Translated: CASSLTDSYNSPLHF. The variable domain in full, completed from reference TRBV7-9 and TRBJ1-6, reads DTGVSQNPRHKITKRGQNVTFRCDPISEHNRLYWYRQTLGQGPEFLTYFQNEAQLEKSRLLSDRFSAERPKGSFSTLEIQRTEQGDSAMYLCASSLTDSYNSPLHFGNGTRLTVT.

This clonotype was recorded only once. This chain connects TRBV7-8 to TRBJ2-3; a weak D match, TRBD2 (6 bases). This CDR3 has 14 residues. The germline V and J ends were trimmed by 4 bases and 4 bases, with 12 bases remaining between them. Germline V gives CDR1 SGHVS, CDR2 FQNEAQ. In DNA form, the CDR3 reads TGTGCCAGCAGCTCTGCGTGGGGGGCAGATACGCAGTATTTT. Protein sequence: CASSSAWGADTQYF. Full variable domain (rest looked up from reference TRBV7-8 and TRBJ2-3): GAGVSQSPRYKVAKRGQDVALRCDPISGHVSLFWYQQALGQGPEFLTYFQNEAQLDKSGLPSDRFFAERPEGSVSTLKIQRTQQEDSAVYLCASSSAWGADTQYFGPGTRLTVL.

The gene calls are TRBV3-1 and TRBJ1-2; the match to TRBD1 covers 7 bases. Germline lookup yields CDR1 LGHDT and CDR2 YNNKEL (reference sequence). Trimming at V came to 4 bases and at J to 7 bases, leaving 9 bases not matched to a gene. The CDR3 contains 14 residues. CDR3 sequence (DNA): TGTGCCAGCAGCCGCACACAGGGGAGCGGTGGCTACACCTTC. Translating gives CASSRTQGSGGYTF.

This clonotype was detected a few times. The chain combines TRBV7-6 with TRBJ2-1, with 10 bases lining up with TRBD1. Looked up from germline, CDR1 is SGHVS and CDR2 is FNYEAQ. The CDR3 is 14 residues long. Trimming removed 5 bases from V and 7 bases from J; junction bases left unmatched: 5. CDR3 in DNA: TGTGCCAGCAGCCGGGACAGGGGTCGGAATGAGCAGTTCTTC. Its protein is CASSRDRGRNEQFF.

The rearrangement links TRBV12-3 or TRBV12-4 to TRBJ2-4, with D possibly TRBD1 on 6 matching bases. V lost 8 bases, J lost 5 bases, and 16 bases lay in between. The CDR3 contains 14 residues. CDR3 amino acids: CASSVRRTENIQYF. The DNA for the CDR3 is TGTGCCAGCTCCGTTCGGCGGACAGAAAACATTCAGTACTTC.

The chain carries TRBV29-1 and TRBJ2-7, with D perhaps TRBD2 (6 bases). The CDR3 contains 12 residues. V lost 6 bases and J 0 bases, leaving 9 bases between the germline ends. In germline, CDR1 is SQVTM, CDR2 ANQGSEA. CDR3 sequence reads: CSVLDYSYEQYF. The CDR3 DNA reads as TGCAGCGTGCTGGACTACTCCTACGAGCAGTACTTC.

The chain couples TRBV11-2 to TRBJ2-3; D is undetermined. The germline gives CDR1 SGHAT, CDR2 FQNNGV. Trimming removed 1 base at V and 7 bases at J, with 6 bases between. This CDR3 is 12 amino acids long. DNA of the CDR3: TGTGCCAGCAGCTTAGGAATCTATACGCAGTATTTT. Residues: CASSLGIYTQYF.

This chain joins TRBV7-6 and TRBJ2-1; a weak D match, TRBD2 (6 bases). Germline CDR1 and CDR2: SGHVS and FNYEAQ. The V and J ends lost 5 bases and 4 bases respectively, with 15 bases between them. The CDR3 spans 15 residues. The CDR3 region has the DNA TGTGCCAGCAGCCTATCGGAGGGCCGATACAATGAGCAGTTCTTC. This encodes CASSLSEGRYNEQFF. Full variable domain (remainder filled in from reference TRBV7-6 and TRBJ2-1): GAGVSQSPRYKVTKRGQDVALRCDPISGHVSLYWYRQALGQGPEFLTYFNYEAQQDKSGLPNDRFSAERPEGSISTLTIQRTEQRDSAMYRCASSLSEGRYNEQFFGPGTRLTVL.

This clonotype has more than one count but fewer than ten. The rearrangement links TRBV5-1 to TRBJ2-3; TRBD2 agrees at 8 bases. Germline CDR1 and CDR2: SGHRS and YFSETQ. The V gene end was trimmed by 4 bases and the J gene end by 2 bases; junction bases not matched to a gene: 15. This CDR3 contains 18 residues. The chain's CDR3 is CASSRSAGARQYTDTQYF. The DNA for the CDR3 is TGCGCCAGCAGCCGGTCAGCGGGAGCCCGACAATACACAGATACGCAGTATTTT.

V gene TRBV7-3 combines with J gene TRBJ2-1; D remains unclear. This CDR3 comprises 14 residues. CDR1 is SGHTA, CDR2 FQGTGA, per germline. V was cut by 2 bases and J by 7 bases, with 12 bases left in between. In DNA, the CDR3 is TGTGCCAGCAGCTTATCCCCGCCTGTGAATGAGCAGTTCTTC. This sequence encodes CASSLSPPVNEQFF.

The chain couples TRBV7-9 to TRBJ2-1; D is uncertain. V dropped 5 bases and J dropped 5 bases, with 7 bases sitting between them. This CDR3 spans 12 amino acids. Germline V gene data show CDR1 as SEHNR and CDR2 as FQNEAQ (reference sequence). CDR3 nucleotides: TGTGCCAGCAGCGACCTACACAATGAGCAGTTCTTC. This translates into CASSDLHNEQFF.

The genes are TRBV27 and TRBJ2-1; 8 nucleotides align to TRBD2. The germline CDR1 and CDR2 sequences are MNHEY and SMNVEV (reference sequence). This CDR3 is 15 amino acids long. V gave up 3 bases and J gave up 8 bases; unmatched junction bases: 9. CDR3 in DNA: TGTGCCAGCAGTTTTGCGGGGGGCCGGGGGGATGAGCAGTTCTTC. It specifies CASSFAGGRGDEQFF.

V usage is TRBV20-1 and J usage is TRBJ2-2; the D gene is possibly TRBD1 (5 bases). The end of the DNA aligns better with TRBJ2-3, so the J call may be wrong. Germline V lookup: CDR1 DFQATT, CDR2 SNEGSKA (reference sequence). The CDR3 covers 14 residues. CDR3 DNA: TGCAGTGCTAGGCTAAATGTTGGGGCCGATACGCAGTATTTT. Residues: CSARLNVGADTQYF.

This clonotype was detected only a few times. The J gene is TRBJ1-5, the V gene TRBV27; D unclear. V dropped 6 bases and J dropped 5 bases, with 17 bases sitting between them. CDR1 and CDR2 (germline): MNHEY, SMNVEV (reference sequence). The CDR3 length is 15 residues. The CDR3, as DNA: TGTGCCAGCAGCAGGTTTCGGGGAAGCCATCAGCCCCAGCATTTT. Translation: CASSRFRGSHQPQHF.

The chain joins TRBV20-1 to TRBJ1-2; D is ambiguous. Looked up from germline, CDR1 is DFQATT and CDR2 is SNEGSKA (reference sequence). The CDR3 runs 12 residues. Deletions cut 1 base from V and 8 bases from J, with 11 bases between. CDR3 nucleotide sequence: TGCAGTGCTAGAGGAAGAGGGCGAGGCTACACCTTC. Translation gives CSARGRGRGYTF.

This rearrangement joins TRBV10-3 to TRBJ2-7, with 9 bases identical to TRBD2. The J call may be faulty, since TRBJ2-5 better matches the DNA end. Germline V gene data show CDR1 as ENHRY and CDR2 as SYGVKD. The CDR3 contains 14 residues. The CDR3 sequence: CAISEAGGRETQYF. In DNA, the CDR3 is TGTGCCATCAGTGAAGCGGGAGGACGAGAGACCCAGTACTTC.

J is TRBJ1-2 and V is TRBV19; D is unclear. The CDR3 sequence is 15 residues long. The ends were cut back, 7 bases at V and 1 base at J, with 16 bases in the middle. Germline CDR1 reads LNHDA; CDR2 reads SQIVND (reference sequence). The DNA for the CDR3 is TGTGCCAGTACTAGAGGAAGGTCGGTTAACTATGGCTACACCTTC. As protein: CASTRGRSVNYGYTF.

This clonotype was picked up a small number of times. The chain couples TRBV2 to TRBJ1-2; D is uncertain. CDR1 and CDR2 from the germline V gene are SNHLY and FYNNEI. The CDR3 is made up of 13 amino acids. V was shortened by 2 bases and J by 5 bases, with 9 bases between the two germline ends. The CDR3 DNA sequence: TGTGCCAGCAGTGAAACTATCGATTATGGCTACACCTTC. Protein sequence: CASSETIDYGYTF.

The chain employs TRBV20-1 and TRBJ2-3; 7 positions agree with TRBD2. The ends lost 2 bases at V and 0 bases at J; junction bases unmatched: 11. The germline V gene has CDR1 DFQATT and CDR2 SNEGSKA (reference sequence). The CDR3 covers 17 residues. This CDR3 reads CSARFPGTIASTDTQYF. The CDR3 DNA is TGCAGTGCTAGATTTCCCGGGACTATTGCTAGCACAGATACGCAGTATTTT.